The present TCR beta chain was sequenced within a study of blood T cell repertoires in COVID-19. Study summary: Sites across the United States, Italy and Spain contributed samples from acute and convalescent COVID-19. The cDNA or gDNA used as material had been derived from T cells, B-cell-depleted T cells, or PBMCs.

A Seattle source enrolled patients during active infection and followed them longitudinally. In the source study's methods: Counts of nucleated cells, estimated from reference gene primer amplification, were obtained. Assay: immunoSEQ multiplex PCR; the TCRdb copy retains only in-frame clones and omits some. That table gives V, J and clone size, and the DNA gave D and trimming. This sample has roughly 200,000 clones, with more than 80% found just once. The CDR3 loop spans 17 amino acids. Trimming stripped 3 bases from V and 0 bases from J, with 16 bases between. Germline V gene lookup returns CDR1 SGHNT and CDR2 YYREEE (reference sequence).

This receptor was identified in a woman aged 25 to 45 with COVID-19, enrolled during active disease. The rearrangement joins TRBV5-4 to TRBJ1-3, with D perhaps matching TRBD1 (5 bases). Sequenced material: peripheral blood. The CDR3 region has the DNA TGTGCCAGCAGCTGGGGCGCGGGAGGGGCCTCTGGAAACACCATATATTTT. It codes for CASSWGAGGASGNTIYF.